This T cell receptor beta chain was recovered during a study of T-cell reconstitution after alpha-beta-depleted transplantation in children. Germline V lookup: CDR1 KGHDR, CDR2 SFDVKD. V lost 4 bases and J 9 bases, leaving 18 bases between the germline ends. The CDR3 is 15 amino acids. Unique molecular identifiers were used to barcode this TCRbeta library. A single record per CDR3 protein comes from TCRdb applying MiXCR to the PCR reads. The sample includes 500,000 to 650,000 distinct CDR3 sequences, under 15% of them seen just once. A remark on this clonotype: No antigen is known for it.

Overall study results and limits: T cells produced anew were the main source of T-cell counts and diversity one year after transplant.

The rearrangement joins TRBV24-1 to TRBJ2-1, with D perhaps matching TRBD1 or TRBD2 (5 bases each). The material was PBMCs, mostly from graft donor cells, obtained 360 days after TCRalphabeta/CD19-depleted stem cell transplant. The clonotype comes from a male patient younger than 18 who had a stem cell transplant for acute myeloid leukemia, so the T cells may come from the graft donor. In DNA, the CDR3 is TGTGCCACCAGTGACTTCGGGACCCTCAAGGGTGAGCAGTTCTTC. It translates to CATSDFGTLKGEQFF.